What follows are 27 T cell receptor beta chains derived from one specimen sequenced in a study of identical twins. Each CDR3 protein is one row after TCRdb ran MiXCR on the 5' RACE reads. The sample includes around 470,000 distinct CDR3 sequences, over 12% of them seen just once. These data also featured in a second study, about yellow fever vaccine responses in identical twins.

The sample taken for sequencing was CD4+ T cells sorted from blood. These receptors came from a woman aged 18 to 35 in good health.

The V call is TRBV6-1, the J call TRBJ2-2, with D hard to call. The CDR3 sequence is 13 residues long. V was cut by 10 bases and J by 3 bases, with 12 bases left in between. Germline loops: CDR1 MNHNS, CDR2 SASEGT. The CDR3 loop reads CAKRISDTGELFF. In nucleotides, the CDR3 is TGTGCCAAGAGGATTTCGGACACCGGGGAGCTGTTTTTT.

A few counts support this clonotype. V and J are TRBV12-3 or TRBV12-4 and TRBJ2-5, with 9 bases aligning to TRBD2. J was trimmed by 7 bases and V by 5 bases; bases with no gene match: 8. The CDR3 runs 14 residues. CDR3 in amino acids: CASSVSGSEGTQYF. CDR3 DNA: TGTGCCAGCAGTGTTAGCGGGAGTGAAGGGACCCAGTACTTC.

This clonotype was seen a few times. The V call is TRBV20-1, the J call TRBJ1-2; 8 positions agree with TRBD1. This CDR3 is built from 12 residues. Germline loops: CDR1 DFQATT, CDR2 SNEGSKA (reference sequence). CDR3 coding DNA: TGCCTTTGTCGGCAGGGGGCATATGGCTACACCTTC. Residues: CLCRQGAYGYTF.

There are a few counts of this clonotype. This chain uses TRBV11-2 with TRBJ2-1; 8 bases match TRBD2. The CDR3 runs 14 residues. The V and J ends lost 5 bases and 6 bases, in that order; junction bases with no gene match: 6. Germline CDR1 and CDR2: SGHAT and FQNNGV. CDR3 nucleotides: TGTGCCAGCAGCGCCGGGACTAGACTCAATGAGCAGTTCTTC. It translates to CASSAGTRLNEQFF.

The CDR3 region is CASSGQGRGEQFF. In DNA form, the CDR3 reads TGTGCCAGCAGCGGACAGGGACGTGGTGAGCAGTTCTTC. The J gene is TRBJ2-1, the V gene TRBV5-5; 8 nucleotides line up with TRBD1. CDR1 and CDR2 from the germline V gene are SGHKS and YYEKEE (reference sequence). V was clipped by 4 bases and J by 9 bases; unmatched bases: 6. The CDR3 spans 13 residues.

Here the CDR3 reads CASSQTLRTSGSAIITDTQYF. The CDR3 DNA sequence: TGTGCCAGCAGCCAAACCCTTCGGACTAGCGGGAGCGCAATAATCACAGATACGCAGTATTTT. The genes are TRBV4-2 and TRBJ2-3, with 13 bases matching TRBD2. The V and J ends lost 2 bases and 2 bases, in that order; junction bases with no gene match: 16. CDR3 length: 21 residues. Germline CDR1 reads LGHNA; CDR2 reads YNFKEQ.

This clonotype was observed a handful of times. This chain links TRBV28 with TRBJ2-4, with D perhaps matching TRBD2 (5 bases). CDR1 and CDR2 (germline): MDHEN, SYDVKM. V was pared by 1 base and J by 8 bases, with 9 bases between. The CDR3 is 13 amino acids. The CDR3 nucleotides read TGTGCCAGCAGTTTATCGGGGTGGGACATTCAGTACTTC. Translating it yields CASSLSGWDIQYF.

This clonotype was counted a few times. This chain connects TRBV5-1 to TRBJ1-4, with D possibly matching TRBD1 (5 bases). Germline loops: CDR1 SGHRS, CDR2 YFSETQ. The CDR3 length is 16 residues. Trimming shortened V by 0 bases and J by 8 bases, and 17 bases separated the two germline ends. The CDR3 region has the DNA TGCGCCAGCAGCTTGGAGGTTTTCGGGGGACGCGAAAAACTGTTTTTT. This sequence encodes CASSLEVFGGREKLFF.

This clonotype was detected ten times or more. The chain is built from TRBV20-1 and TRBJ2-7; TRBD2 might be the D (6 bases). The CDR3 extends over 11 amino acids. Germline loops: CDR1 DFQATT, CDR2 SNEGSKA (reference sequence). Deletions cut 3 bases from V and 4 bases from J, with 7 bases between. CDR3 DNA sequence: TGCAGTGCTAGGGGAGGATACGAGCAGTACTTC. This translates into CSARGGYEQYF.

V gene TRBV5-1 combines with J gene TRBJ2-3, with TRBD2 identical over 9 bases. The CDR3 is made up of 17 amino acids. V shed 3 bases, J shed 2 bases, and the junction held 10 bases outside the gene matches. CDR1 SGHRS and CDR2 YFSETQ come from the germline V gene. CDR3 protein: CASSSGTSKTPTDTQYF. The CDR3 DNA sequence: TGCGCCAGCAGCTCCGGGACTAGCAAAACCCCCACAGATACGCAGTATTTT.

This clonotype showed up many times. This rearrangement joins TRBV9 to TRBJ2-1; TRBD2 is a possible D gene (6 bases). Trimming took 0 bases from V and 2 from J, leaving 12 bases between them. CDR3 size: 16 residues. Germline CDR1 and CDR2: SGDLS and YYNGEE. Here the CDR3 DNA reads TGTGCCAGCAGCGTAGTTTCTAGCGCCCCCTACAATGAGCAGTTCTTC. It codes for CASSVVSSAPYNEQFF.

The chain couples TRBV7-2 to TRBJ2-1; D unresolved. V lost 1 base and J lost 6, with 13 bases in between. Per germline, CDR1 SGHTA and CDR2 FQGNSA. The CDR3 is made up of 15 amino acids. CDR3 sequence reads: CASSLERFKGNEQFF. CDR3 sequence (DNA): TGTGCCAGCAGCTTAGAGAGGTTCAAGGGCAATGAGCAGTTCTTC.

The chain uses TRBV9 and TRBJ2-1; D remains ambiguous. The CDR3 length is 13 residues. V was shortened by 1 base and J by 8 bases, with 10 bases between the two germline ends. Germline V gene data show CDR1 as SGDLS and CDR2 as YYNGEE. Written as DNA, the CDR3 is TGTGCCAGCAGCGTAATCTTGGGGTATGAGCAGTTCTTC. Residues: CASSVILGYEQFF.

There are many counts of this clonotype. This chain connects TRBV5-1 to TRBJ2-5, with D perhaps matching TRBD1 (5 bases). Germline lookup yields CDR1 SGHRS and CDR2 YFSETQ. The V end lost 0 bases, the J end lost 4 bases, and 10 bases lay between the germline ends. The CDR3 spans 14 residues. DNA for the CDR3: TGCGCCAGCAGCTTGGAGTCAGGGCGAGAGACCCAGTACTTC. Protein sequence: CASSLESGRETQYF.

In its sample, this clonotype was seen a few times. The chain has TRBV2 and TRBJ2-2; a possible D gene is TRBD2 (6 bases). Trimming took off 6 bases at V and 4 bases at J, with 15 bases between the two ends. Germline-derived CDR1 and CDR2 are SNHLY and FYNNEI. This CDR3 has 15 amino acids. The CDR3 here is CASRRLVSSTGELFF. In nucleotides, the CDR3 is TGTGCCAGCAGGAGACTAGTCTCGAGCACCGGGGAGCTGTTTTTT.

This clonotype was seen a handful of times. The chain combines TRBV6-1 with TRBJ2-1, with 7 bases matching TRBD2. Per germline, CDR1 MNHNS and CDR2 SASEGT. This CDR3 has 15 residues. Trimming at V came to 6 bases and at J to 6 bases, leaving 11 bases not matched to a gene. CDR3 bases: TGTGCCAGCAGCCCTGGGGGGGGGTTGGGCAATGAGCAGTTCTTC. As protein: CASSPGGGLGNEQFF.

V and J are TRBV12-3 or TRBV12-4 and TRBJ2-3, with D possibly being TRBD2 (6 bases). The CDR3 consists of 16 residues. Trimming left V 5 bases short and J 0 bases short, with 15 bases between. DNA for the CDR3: TGTGCCAGCAGTAGAACTAGCCCTGCTAGCACAGATACGCAGTATTTT. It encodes CASSRTSPASTDTQYF.

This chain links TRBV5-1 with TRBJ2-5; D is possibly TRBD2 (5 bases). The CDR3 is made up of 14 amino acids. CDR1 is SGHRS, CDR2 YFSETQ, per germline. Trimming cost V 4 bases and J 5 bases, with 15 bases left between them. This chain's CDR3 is CASSVGVSSETQYF. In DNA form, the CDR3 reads TGCGCCAGCAGCGTCGGGGTTTCTTCGGAGACCCAGTACTTC.

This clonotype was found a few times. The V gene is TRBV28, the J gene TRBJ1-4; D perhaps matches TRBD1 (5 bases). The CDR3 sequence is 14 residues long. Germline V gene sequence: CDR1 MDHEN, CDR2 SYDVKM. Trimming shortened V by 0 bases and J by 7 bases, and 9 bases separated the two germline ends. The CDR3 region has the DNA TGTGCCAGCAGTTTATGGGGGCCTGGTGAAAAACTGTTTTTT. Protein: CASSLWGPGEKLFF. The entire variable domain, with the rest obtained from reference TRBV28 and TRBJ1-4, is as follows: DVKVTQSSRYLVKRTGEKVFLECVQDMDHENMFWYRQDPGLGLRLIYFSYDVKMKEKGDIPEGYSVSREKKERFSLILESASTNQTSMYLCASSLWGPGEKLFFGSGTQLSVL.

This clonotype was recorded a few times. CDR3 sequence reads: CASRAREGNTEAFF. Here the CDR3 DNA reads TGTGCCAGCAGAGCTCGGGAGGGTAACACTGAAGCTTTCTTT. This chain joins TRBV6-1 and TRBJ1-1; D remains ambiguous. Between the trimmed V and J ends, which lost 6 bases and 2 bases, there was a span of 13 bases. Germline lookup yields CDR1 MNHNS and CDR2 SASEGT. The CDR3 loop spans 14 amino acids.

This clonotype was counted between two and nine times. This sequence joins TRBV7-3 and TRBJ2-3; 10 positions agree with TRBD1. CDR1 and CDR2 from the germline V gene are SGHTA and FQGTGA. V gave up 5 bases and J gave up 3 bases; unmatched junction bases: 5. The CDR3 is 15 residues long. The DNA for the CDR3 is TGTGCCAGCAGCCTGGACAGGGGGAAAACAGATACGCAGTATTTT. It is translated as CASSLDRGKTDTQYF.

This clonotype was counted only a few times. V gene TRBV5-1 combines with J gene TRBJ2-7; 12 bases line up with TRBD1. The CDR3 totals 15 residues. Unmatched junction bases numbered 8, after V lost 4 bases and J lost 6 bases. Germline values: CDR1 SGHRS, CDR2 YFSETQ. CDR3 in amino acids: CASSPGTGGSAEQYF. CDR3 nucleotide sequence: TGCGCCAGCAGCCCCGGGACAGGGGGCTCCGCCGAGCAGTACTTC.

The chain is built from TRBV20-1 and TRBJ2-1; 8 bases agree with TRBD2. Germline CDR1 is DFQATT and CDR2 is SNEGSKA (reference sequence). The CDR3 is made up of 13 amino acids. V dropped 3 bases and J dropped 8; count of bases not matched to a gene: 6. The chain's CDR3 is CSASGGALDEQFF. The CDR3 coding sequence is TGCAGTGCTAGCGGGGGGGCCTTAGATGAGCAGTTCTTC.

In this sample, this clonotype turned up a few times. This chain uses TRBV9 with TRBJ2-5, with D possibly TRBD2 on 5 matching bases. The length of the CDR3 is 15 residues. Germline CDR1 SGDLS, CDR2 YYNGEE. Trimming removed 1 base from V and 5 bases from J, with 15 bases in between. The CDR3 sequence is CASSVTPLDFETQYF. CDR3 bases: TGTGCCAGCAGCGTAACCCCACTAGATTTCGAGACCCAGTACTTC.

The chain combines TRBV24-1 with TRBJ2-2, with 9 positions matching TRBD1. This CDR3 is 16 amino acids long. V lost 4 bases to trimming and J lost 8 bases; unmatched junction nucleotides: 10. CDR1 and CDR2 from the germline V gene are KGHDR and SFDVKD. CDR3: CATSETRTGAWGELFF. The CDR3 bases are TGTGCCACCAGTGAGACCAGGACAGGGGCTTGGGGGGAGCTGTTTTTT.

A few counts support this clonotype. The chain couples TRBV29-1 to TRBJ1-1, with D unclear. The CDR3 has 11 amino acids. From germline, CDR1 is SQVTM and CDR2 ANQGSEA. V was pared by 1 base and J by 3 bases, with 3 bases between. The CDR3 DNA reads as TGCAGCGTTGAAGCGGACACTGAAGCTTTCTTT. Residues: CSVEADTEAFF.

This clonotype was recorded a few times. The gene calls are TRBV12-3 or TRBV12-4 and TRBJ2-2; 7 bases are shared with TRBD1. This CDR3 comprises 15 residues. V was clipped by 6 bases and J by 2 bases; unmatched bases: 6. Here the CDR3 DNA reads TGTGCCAGCAGGCCGGGACAGAAAAACACCGGGGAGCTGTTTTTT. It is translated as CASRPGQKNTGELFF.